This T cell receptor beta chain emerged from a study of human T cells and chemical hapten exposure. Overall study: Alopecia areata, totalis or universalis affected patients, mainly female.

Documented time point: patch test 1, 2 weeks after DPC sensitization. Treatment defined: therapeutic diphenylcyclopropenone sensitization with weekly scalp DPC. After removal of 6 bases from V and 0 bases from J, the junction contained 8 bases not matched to a gene. The germline gives CDR1 DFQATT, CDR2 SNEGSKA (reference sequence). The CDR3 has 15 residues. TCRdb re-called the RACE reads with MiXCR, one entry per CDR3 protein. The sample has 150,000 to 200,000 distinct CDR3 sequences, 20% to 25% seen once. Remarks on this clonotype: Its antigen is undetermined.

Study findings and constraints: The number of TCRs over 1 in 1000 frequency stayed unchanged after DPC.

Sequences were derived from whole blood, sampled in connection with sensitization to the hapten diphenylcyclopropenone (DPC). The TCR was taken from a woman aged 50 to 65 with alopecia areata. Some clones in this sample may be carry-over from other donors' samples. The V gene is TRBV20-1, the J gene TRBJ1-5; 7 nucleotides match TRBD1. CDR3 sequence (DNA): TGCAGTGCGACGGACAGGTTATATAGCAATCAGCCCCAGCATTTT. This sequence encodes CSATDRLYSNQPQHF.